This record covers a single TCR beta chain. Its target is unknown. This CDR3 comprises 13 residues. Germline CDR1 MNHEY, CDR2 SMNVEV (reference sequence). V was pared by 5 bases and J by 6 bases, with 14 bases between. The sample originates from a study of cytomegalovirus exposure and HLA in healthy donors. Findings and caveats of the study: In vitro assays verified that a few CMV-associated chains recognized CMV antigens specifically. Researchers left out some V segments, among them TRBV6-2 and TRBV6-3, as indistinguishable. Most subjects had HLA-A and HLA-B alleles reportedly predicted accurately by TCR beta sequences.

PCR was performed using 60 Vbeta and 13 Jbeta primers. Libraries were prepared by immunoSEQ multiplex PCR; TCRdb keeps only in-frame clonotypes and omits some of them. The sample carries fewer than 55,000 clones, roughly 72% recorded once. The J gene is TRBJ2-7, the V gene TRBV27; the D gene is possibly TRBD2 (5 bases). Sequencing was carried out using PBMCs. The TCR sequence derives from a woman aged 45-60 years in good health and CMV-seropositive. For the CDR3, the DNA is TGTGCCAGCAGTCGGGGTCGTTGGGTCGAGCAGTACTTC. It is translated as CASSRGRWVEQYF.